This TCR beta chain was sequenced during a study of T cells in Graves' hyperthyroidism and ophthalmopathy. Study details: Peripheral blood was taken when the disease was first diagnosed, before any treatment began.

This clonotype was counted many times. The target antigen is unknown. Patients were excluded for uncontrolled infection, other autoimmune disease, pregnancy or lactation. Amplified TCR beta CDR3 regions came from RNA transcripts. The HTBI set primed first-round TCR CDR3 RT-PCR. MiXCR, applied by TCRdb to the multiplex PCR reads, yields one record per CDR3 protein. The top ten clones hold approximately 8.4% of a sample with over 650,000 distinct CDR3 sequences, less than 20% of them seen once. General study findings and limits: Researchers found most expanded thyroid clonotypes above 0.001 in blood as well. Onset of ophthalmopathy came a median roughly 6.5 months after the model predicted it.

The CDR3 is 15 amino acids. V gave up 0 bases and J gave up 11 bases; unmatched junction bases: 8. Per the germline V gene, CDR1 is MNHEY and CDR2 is SVGAGI. The rearrangement uses TRBV6-5 and TRBJ1-1; 11 bases agree with TRBD1. Sequenced sample: blood. The TCR originated in a man aged 18 to 30 with Graves' hyperthyroidism. CDR3 protein: CASSYSVGTGGLAFF. The CDR3 region has the DNA TGTGCCAGCAGTTACTCGGTTGGGACAGGGGGACTGGCTTTCTTT.